The clone carrying this TCR beta chain was seen only a few times. This CDR3 is 11 amino acids long. The J segment lost 10 bases and the V segment lost 4 bases, leaving 2 bases of the junction unmatched. Germline V gives CDR1 DFQATT, CDR2 SNEGSKA (reference sequence). TCRdb called the 5' RACE reads again in MiXCR, with one record for every CDR3 protein. The data contain more than 450,000 distinct CDR3 sequences, roughly 22% of them singletons. The entry originates in a study of T cells after yellow fever vaccination. The sample was PBMCs, taken approximately 22 days after the first yellow fever vaccination. This TCR was recovered from a young man who received the YFV17D yellow fever vaccine. The chain has TRBV20-1 and TRBJ2-1; TRBD1 matches at 9 bases. In DNA form, the CDR3 reads TGCAGTGCTAACAGGGGGCTCGAGCAGTTCTTC. Encoded protein: CSANRGLEQFF.